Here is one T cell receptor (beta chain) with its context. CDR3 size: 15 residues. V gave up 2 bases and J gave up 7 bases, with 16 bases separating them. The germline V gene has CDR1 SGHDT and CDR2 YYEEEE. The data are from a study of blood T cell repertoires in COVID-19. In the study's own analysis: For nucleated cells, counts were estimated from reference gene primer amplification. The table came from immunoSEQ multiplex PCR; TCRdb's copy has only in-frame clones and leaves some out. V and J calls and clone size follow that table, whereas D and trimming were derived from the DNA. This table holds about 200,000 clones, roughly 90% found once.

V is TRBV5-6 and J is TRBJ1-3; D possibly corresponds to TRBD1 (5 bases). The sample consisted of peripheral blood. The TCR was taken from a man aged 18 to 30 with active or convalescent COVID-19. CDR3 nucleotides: TGTGCCAGCAGCTTTCAAACTGGTCAGGGCAACACCATATATTTT. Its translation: CASSFQTGQGNTIYF.